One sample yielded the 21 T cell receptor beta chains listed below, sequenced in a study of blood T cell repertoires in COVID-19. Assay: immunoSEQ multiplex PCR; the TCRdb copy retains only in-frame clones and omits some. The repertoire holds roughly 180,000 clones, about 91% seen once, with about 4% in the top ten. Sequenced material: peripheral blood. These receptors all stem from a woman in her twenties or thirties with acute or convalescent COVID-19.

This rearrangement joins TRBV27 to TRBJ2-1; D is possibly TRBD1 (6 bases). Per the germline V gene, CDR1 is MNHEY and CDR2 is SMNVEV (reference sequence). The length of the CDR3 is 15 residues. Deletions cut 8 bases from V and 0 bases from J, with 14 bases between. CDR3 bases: TGTGCCAGCCAGGGGACCCGGAGCTCCTACAATGAGCAGTTCTTC. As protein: CASQGTRSSYNEQFF.

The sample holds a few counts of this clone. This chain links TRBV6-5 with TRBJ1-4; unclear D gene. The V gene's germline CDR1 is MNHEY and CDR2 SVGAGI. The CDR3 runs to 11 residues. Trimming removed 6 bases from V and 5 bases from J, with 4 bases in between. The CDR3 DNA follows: TGTGCCAGCAGACAAAATGAAAAACTGTTTTTT. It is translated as CASRQNEKLFF.

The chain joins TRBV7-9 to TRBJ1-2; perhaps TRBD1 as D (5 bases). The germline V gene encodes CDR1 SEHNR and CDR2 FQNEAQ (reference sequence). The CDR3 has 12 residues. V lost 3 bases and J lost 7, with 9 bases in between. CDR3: CASSFDRSGYTF. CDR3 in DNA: TGTGCCAGCAGCTTTGACAGATCTGGCTACACCTTC.

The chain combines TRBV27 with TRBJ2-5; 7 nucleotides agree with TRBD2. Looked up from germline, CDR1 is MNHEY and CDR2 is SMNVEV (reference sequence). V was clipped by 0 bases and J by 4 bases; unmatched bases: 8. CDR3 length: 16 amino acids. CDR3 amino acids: CASSLSGLEGGETQYF. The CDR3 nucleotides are TGTGCCAGCAGTTTATCAGGACTAGAGGGAGGAGAGACCCAGTACTTC.

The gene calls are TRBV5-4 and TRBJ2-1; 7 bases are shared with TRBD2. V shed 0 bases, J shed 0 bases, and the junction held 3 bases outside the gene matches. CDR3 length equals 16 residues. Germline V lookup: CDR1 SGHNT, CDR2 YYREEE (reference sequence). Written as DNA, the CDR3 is TGTGCCAGCAGCTTGGTAGGCGGGAGCTCCTACAATGAGCAGTTCTTC. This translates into CASSLVGGSSYNEQFF.

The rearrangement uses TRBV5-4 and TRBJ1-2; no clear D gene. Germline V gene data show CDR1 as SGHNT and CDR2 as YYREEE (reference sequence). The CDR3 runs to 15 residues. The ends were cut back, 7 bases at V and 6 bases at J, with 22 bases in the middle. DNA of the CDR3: TGTGCCAGCGCCAGAGCCCAAACTGGGCGTAATGGCTACACCTTC. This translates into CASARAQTGRNGYTF.

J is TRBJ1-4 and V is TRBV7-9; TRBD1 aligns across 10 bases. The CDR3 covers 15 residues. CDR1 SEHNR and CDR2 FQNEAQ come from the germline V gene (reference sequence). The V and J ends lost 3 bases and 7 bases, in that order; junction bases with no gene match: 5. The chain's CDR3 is CASSFYRDRGEKLFF. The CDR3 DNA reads TGTGCCAGCAGCTTTTACCGGGACAGGGGTGAAAAACTGTTTTTT.

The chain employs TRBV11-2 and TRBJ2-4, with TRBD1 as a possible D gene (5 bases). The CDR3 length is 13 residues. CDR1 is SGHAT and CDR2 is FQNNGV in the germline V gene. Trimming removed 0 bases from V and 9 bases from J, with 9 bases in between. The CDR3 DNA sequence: TGTGCCAGCAGCTTAGATAGGCAGGGCATTCAGTACTTC. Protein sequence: CASSLDRQGIQYF.

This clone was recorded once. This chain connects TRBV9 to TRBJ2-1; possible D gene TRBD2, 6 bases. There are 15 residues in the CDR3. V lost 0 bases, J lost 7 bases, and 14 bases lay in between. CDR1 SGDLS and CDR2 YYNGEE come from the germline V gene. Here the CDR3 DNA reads TGTGCCAGCAGCGTAGGGCCGGGAGTCGCAAATGAGCAGTTCTTC. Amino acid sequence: CASSVGPGVANEQFF. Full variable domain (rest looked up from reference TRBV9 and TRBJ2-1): DSGVTQTPKHLITATGQRVTLRCSPRSGDLSVYWYQQSLDQGLQFLIQYYNGEERAKGNILERFSAQQFPDLHSELNLSSLELGDSALYFCASSVGPGVANEQFFGPGTRLTVL.

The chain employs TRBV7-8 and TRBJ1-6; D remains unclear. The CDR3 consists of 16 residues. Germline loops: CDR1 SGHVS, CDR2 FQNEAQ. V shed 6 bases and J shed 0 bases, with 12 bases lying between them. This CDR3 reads CASSHLRSSYNSPLHF. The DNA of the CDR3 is TGTGCCAGCAGTCACCTACGGAGCTCCTATAATTCACCCCTCCACTTT.

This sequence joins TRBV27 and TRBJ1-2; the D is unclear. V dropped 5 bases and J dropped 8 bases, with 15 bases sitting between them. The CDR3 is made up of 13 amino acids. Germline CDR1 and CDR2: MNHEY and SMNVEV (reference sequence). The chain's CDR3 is CASSIVVGEGYTF. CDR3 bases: TGTGCCAGCAGTATTGTCGTTGGGGAGGGCTACACCTTC.

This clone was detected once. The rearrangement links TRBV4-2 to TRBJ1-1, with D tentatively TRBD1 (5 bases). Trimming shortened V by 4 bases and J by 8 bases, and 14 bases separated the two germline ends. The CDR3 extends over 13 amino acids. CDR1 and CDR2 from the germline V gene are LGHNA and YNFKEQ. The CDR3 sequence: CASSREGTSEAFF. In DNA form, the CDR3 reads TGTGCCAGCAGCCGTGAAGGGACTTCCGAAGCTTTCTTT.

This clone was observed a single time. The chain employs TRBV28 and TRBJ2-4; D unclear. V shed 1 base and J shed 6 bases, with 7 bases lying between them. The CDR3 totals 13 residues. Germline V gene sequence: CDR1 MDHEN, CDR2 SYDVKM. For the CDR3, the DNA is TGTGCCAGCAGTTTATCCGTGGCAAACATTCAGTACTTC. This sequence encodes CASSLSVANIQYF.

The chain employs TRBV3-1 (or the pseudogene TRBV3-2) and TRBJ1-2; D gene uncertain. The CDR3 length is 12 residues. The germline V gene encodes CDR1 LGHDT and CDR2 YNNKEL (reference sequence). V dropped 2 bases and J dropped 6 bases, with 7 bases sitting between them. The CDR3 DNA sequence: TGTGCCAGCAGCCAATACGCAGATGGCTACACCTTC. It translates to CASSQYADGYTF.

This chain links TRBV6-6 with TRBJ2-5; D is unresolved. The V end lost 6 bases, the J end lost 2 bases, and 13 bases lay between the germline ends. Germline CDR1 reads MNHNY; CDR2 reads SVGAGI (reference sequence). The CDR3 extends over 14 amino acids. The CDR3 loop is CASRNEADQETQYF. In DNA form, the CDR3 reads TGTGCCAGCAGAAACGAGGCAGATCAAGAGACCCAGTACTTC.

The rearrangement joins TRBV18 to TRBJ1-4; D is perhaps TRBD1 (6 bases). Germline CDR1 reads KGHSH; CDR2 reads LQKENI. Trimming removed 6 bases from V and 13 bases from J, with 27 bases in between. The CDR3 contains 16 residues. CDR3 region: CASSYQSGTPPLGLFF. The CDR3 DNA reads TGTGCCAGCTCCTACCAATCCGGGACACCCCCTTTAGGACTGTTTTTT.

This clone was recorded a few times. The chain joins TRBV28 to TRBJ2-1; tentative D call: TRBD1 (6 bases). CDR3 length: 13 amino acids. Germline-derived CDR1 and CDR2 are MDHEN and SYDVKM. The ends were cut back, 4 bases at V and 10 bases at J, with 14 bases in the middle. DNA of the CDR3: TGTGCCAGCAGTTCCGGACAGCCCGGGGAGCAGTTCTTC. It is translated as CASSSGQPGEQFF.

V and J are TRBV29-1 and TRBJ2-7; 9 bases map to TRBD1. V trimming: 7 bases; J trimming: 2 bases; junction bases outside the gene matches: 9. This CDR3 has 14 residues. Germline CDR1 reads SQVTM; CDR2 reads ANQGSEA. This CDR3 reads CSGRWGQGTYEQYF. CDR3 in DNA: TGCAGCGGGCGATGGGGACAGGGAACCTACGAGCAGTACTTC.

This chain's CDR3 is CASSYGRRSSYNEQFF. Written as DNA, the CDR3 is TGTGCCAGCAGCTACGGGCGCCGAAGCTCCTACAATGAGCAGTTCTTC. V usage is TRBV6-6 and J usage is TRBJ2-1; D is uncertain. V lost 6 bases and J 0 bases, leaving 15 bases between the germline ends. CDR1 and CDR2 (germline): MNHNY, SVGAGI (reference sequence). CDR3 length: 16 residues.

The CDR3 region has the DNA TGTGCCTATACCAACTCCGGGACTAGCGGAACCCAGTACTTC. Its translation is CAYTNSGTSGTQYF. The rearrangement links TRBV30 to TRBJ2-5; 11 bases match TRBD2. The germline gives CDR1 GTSNPN, CDR2 SVGIG (reference sequence). This CDR3 spans 14 amino acids. Trimming cost V 7 bases and J 8 bases; bases outside gene matches: 12. The full variable domain, its missing parts supplied by reference TRBV30 and TRBJ2-5, is SQTIHQWPATLVQPVGSPLSLECTVEGTSNPNLYWYRQAAGRGLQLLFYSVGIGQISSEVPQNLSASRPQDRQFILSSKKLLLSDSGFYLCAYTNSGTSGTQYFGPGTRLLVL.

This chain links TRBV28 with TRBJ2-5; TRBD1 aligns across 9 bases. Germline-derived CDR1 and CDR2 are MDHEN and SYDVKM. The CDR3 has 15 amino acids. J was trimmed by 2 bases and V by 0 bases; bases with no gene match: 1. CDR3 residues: CASSLWDRGQETQYF. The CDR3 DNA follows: TGTGCCAGCAGTTTATGGGACAGGGGACAAGAGACCCAGTACTTC.